Presented here are 30 T cell receptor beta chains from one specimen sequenced in a study of T cell repertoires in cytomegalovirus infection. Each CDR3 protein is one row after TCRdb ran MiXCR on the reads. Of 300,000 to 400,000 distinct CDR3 sequences listed, almost 30% are singletons. The antigens of these receptors remain unknown. Sequencing used cultured PBMCs, obtained from culture after CMV antigen stimulation. These receptors were taken from a human donor in good health (CMV status not recorded). Some clones in this sample may be carry-over from other donors' samples.

The count of this clonotype is one. The CDR3 loop is CASSLRTGGGYGYTF. The CDR3 DNA sequence: TGCGCCAGCAGCTTAAGGACAGGAGGGGGCTATGGCTACACCTTC. This chain connects TRBV4-1 to TRBJ1-2; TRBD1 agrees at 7 bases. Germline assignment: CDR1 MGHRA and CDR2 YSYEKL. The CDR3 consists of 15 residues. V gave up 5 bases and J gave up 4 bases; unmatched junction bases: 10.

V and J are TRBV7-9 and TRBJ2-2; no reliable D call. The germline V and J ends were trimmed by 4 bases and 5 bases, with 8 bases remaining between them. Germline V gene lookup returns CDR1 SEHNR and CDR2 FQNEAQ (reference sequence). The CDR3 has 13 residues. In nucleotides, the CDR3 is TGTGCCAGCAGCTCGGGCTTGACCGGGGAGCTGTTTTTT. It yields the protein CASSSGLTGELFF. Combining the CDR3 with reference TRBV7-9 and TRBJ2-2 gives the whole variable domain DTGVSQNPRHKITKRGQNVTFRCDPISEHNRLYWYRQTLGQGPEFLTYFQNEAQLEKSRLLSDRFSAERPKGSFSTLEIQRTEQGDSAMYLCASSSGLTGELFFGEGSRLTVL.

This clonotype was counted at least ten times. The V call is TRBV28, the J call TRBJ1-6; D not resolved. The length of the CDR3 is 13 residues. Trimming pared 3 bases from V and 5 bases from J, leaving 5 bases between. CDR1 and CDR2 from the germline V gene are MDHEN and SYDVKM. Here the CDR3 DNA reads TGTGCCAGCAGTTTGGGGAATAATTCACCCCTCCACTTT. Encoded protein: CASSLGNNSPLHF.

At least ten counts were recorded for this clonotype. The chain employs TRBV9 and TRBJ1-5; D uncertain. CDR3 length: 14 residues. The V and J ends lost 0 bases and 5 bases respectively, with 9 bases between them. Germline values: CDR1 SGDLS, CDR2 YYNGEE. CDR3 nucleotide sequence: TGTGCCAGCAGCGTAGGGACTTACGATCAGCCCCAGCATTTT. This sequence encodes CASSVGTYDQPQHF.

This chain uses TRBV7-9 with TRBJ2-3; D is undetermined. The V gene lost 2 bases and the J gene lost 3 bases, with 12 bases spanning the gap. The CDR3 totals 15 residues. The germline V gene has CDR1 SEHNR and CDR2 FQNEAQ (reference sequence). CDR3 sequence reads: CASSLTRLRTDTQYF. CDR3 bases: TGTGCCAGCAGCTTAACCCGCCTTCGGACAGATACGCAGTATTTT.

CDR3 DNA sequence: TGTGCCATCGCTGGGGGGCAGAAGGGGCCTGAAGCTTTCTTT. Protein sequence: CAIAGGQKGPEAFF. The chain recombines TRBV10-3 with TRBJ1-1; D is possibly TRBD1 (6 bases). The CDR3 runs 14 residues. Trimming removed 8 bases at V and 6 bases at J, with 19 bases between. CDR1 is ENHRY and CDR2 is SYGVKD in the germline V gene.

Comments on this clonotype: At one end the junction does not follow the germline gene, possibly because of a read error. The V call is TRBV20-1, the J call TRBJ2-1; D remains ambiguous. Germline values: CDR1 DFQATT, CDR2 SNEGSKA (reference sequence). The CDR3 length is 13 residues. As DNA, the CDR3 is TGCGGTGCTCCCCGGAACAGCTACAATGAGCAGTTCTTC. Protein: CGAPRNSYNEQFF.

This clonotype was observed a handful of times. This CDR3 is CASSRWGPGWGNQPQHF. Here the CDR3 DNA reads TGTGCCAGCAGCCGTTGGGGACCGGGATGGGGCAATCAGCCCCAGCATTTT. This chain connects TRBV5-6 to TRBJ1-5, with D possibly matching TRBD1 (5 bases). The CDR3 is 17 residues long. Germline V lookup: CDR1 SGHDT, CDR2 YYEEEE. V was trimmed by 4 bases and J by 2 bases, leaving 19 bases between them. The full variable domain, with the rest looked up from reference TRBV5-6 and TRBJ1-5, is DAGVTQSPTHLIKTRGQQVTLRCSPKSGHDTVSWYQQALGQGPQFIFQYYEEEERQRGNFPDRFSGHQFPNYSSELNVNALLLGDSALYLCASSRWGPGWGNQPQHFGDGTRLSIL.

A remark on this clonotype: A much larger clone is a single base away; this may be a read error. This is likely a read error, given that the CDR3 carries no conserved phenylalanine or tryptophan at its end. V usage is TRBV27 and J usage is TRBJ2-7, with D unresolved. Germline CDR1 is MNHEY and CDR2 is SMNVEV (reference sequence). V gave up 3 bases and J gave up 0 bases, with 6 bases separating them. This CDR3 has 13 residues. The CDR3 is CASSLTSSYEQYL. The CDR3 region has the DNA TGTGCCAGCAGTTTGACAAGCTCCTACGAGCAGTACCTC.

Many counts were recorded for this clonotype. The CDR3: CASSLGEETQYF. The CDR3 nucleotides are TGTGCCAGCAGCTTAGGGGAAGAGACCCAGTACTTC. The chain is built from TRBV7-9 and TRBJ2-5; D is unclear. Germline V CDR1 and CDR2: SEHNR, FQNEAQ (reference sequence). V was cut by 1 base and J by 3 bases, with 3 bases left in between. The CDR3 sequence is 12 residues long.

The rearrangement joins TRBV5-4 to TRBJ2-1; TRBD1 matches at 7 bases. V shed 3 bases and J 8 bases; nucleotides not matched to a gene: 5. This CDR3 is 13 amino acids long. Per the germline V gene, CDR1 is SGHNT and CDR2 is YYREEE (reference sequence). The CDR3 region has the DNA TGTGCCAGCAGCTCCCGACAGGGCGATGAGCAGTTCTTC. It specifies CASSSRQGDEQFF.

This CDR3 reads CASSHRGLGQPQHF. The CDR3 DNA reads as TGTGCCAGCAGCCATAGGGGTCTAGGTCAGCCCCAGCATTTT. The chain has TRBV7-2 and TRBJ1-5; the D gene is possibly TRBD1 (5 bases). Germline V gene sequence: CDR1 SGHTA, CDR2 FQGNSA. The germline V and J ends were trimmed by 5 bases and 6 bases, with 14 bases remaining between them. CDR3 length equals 14 residues.

This chain joins TRBV28 and TRBJ2-7; possibly TRBD1 for D (6 bases). The CDR3 totals 15 residues. Germline CDR1 is MDHEN and CDR2 is SYDVKM. V shed 5 bases and J shed 3 bases, with 17 bases lying between them. The CDR3 here is CASSIAGQGYYEQYF. CDR3 coding DNA: TGTGCCAGCAGTATCGCGGGCCAGGGGTACTACGAGCAGTACTTC. Filled out from reference TRBV28 and TRBJ2-7, the complete variable domain reads DVKVTQSSRYLVKRTGEKVFLECVQDMDHENMFWYRQDPGLGLRLIYFSYDVKMKEKGDIPEGYSVSREKKERFSLILESASTNQTSMYLCASSIAGQGYYEQYFGPGTRLTVT.

This chain connects TRBV7-4 to TRBJ2-1; 10 bases map to TRBD2. From germline, CDR1 is SGHVT and CDR2 SQSDAQ. The CDR3 is 16 amino acids. V lost 5 bases to trimming and J lost 6 bases; unmatched junction nucleotides: 10. The DNA for the CDR3 is TGTGCCAGCAGCCCTCCTGCTAGCGGGAGTTTCAATGAGCAGTTCTTC. Its translation is CASSPPASGSFNEQFF. The full variable domain, its missing parts supplied by reference TRBV7-4 and TRBJ2-1, is GAGVSQSPRYKVAKRGRDVALRCDSISGHVTLYWYRQTLGQGSEVLTYSQSDAQRDKSGRPSGRFSAERPERSVSTLKIQRTEQGDSAVYLCASSPPASGSFNEQFFGPGTRLTVL.

The V and J genes are TRBV9 and TRBJ2-7; either TRBD1 or TRBD2 may fit D (5 bases each). This CDR3 region has 16 residues. Deletions cut 3 bases from V and 1 base from J, with 17 bases between. Germline-derived CDR1 and CDR2 are SGDLS and YYNGEE. Written as DNA, the CDR3 is TGTGCCAGCAGCGCCGAGGGGCAGGAGCCATCCTACGAGCAGTACTTC. It translates to CASSAEGQEPSYEQYF.

V gene TRBV12-3 or TRBV12-4 combines with J gene TRBJ1-5; D gene ambiguous. Trimming cost V 6 bases and J 4 bases, with 16 bases left between them. The CDR3 consists of 15 residues. In DNA form, the CDR3 reads TGTGCCAGCAGCCCTCGACACCCCGGAAATCAGCCCCAGCATTTT. This encodes CASSPRHPGNQPQHF.

V gene TRBV6-6 combines with J gene TRBJ1-3; perhaps TRBD1 as D (5 bases). The CDR3 extends over 16 amino acids. Germline lookup yields CDR1 MNHNY and CDR2 SVGAGI (reference sequence). Trimming shortened V by 4 bases and J by 0 bases, and 13 bases separated the two germline ends. For the CDR3, the DNA is TGTGCCAGCAGTTCTCGACGGGGCTTCTCTGGAAACACCATATATTTT. It specifies CASSSRRGFSGNTIYF.

V is TRBV5-4 and J is TRBJ2-3; 13 bases match TRBD2. The CDR3 loop spans 18 amino acids. J lost 1 base, V lost 0 bases, and 5 bases had no gene match. Germline loops: CDR1 SGHNT, CDR2 YYREEE (reference sequence). CDR3 sequence: CASSLAGTSGMGTDTQYF. In DNA form, the CDR3 reads TGTGCCAGCAGCTTGGCCGGGACTAGCGGGATGGGCACAGATACGCAGTATTTT. The full variable domain, completed using reference TRBV5-4 and TRBJ2-3, is ETGVTQSPTHLIKTRGQQVTLRCSSQSGHNTVSWYQQALGQGPQFIFQYYREEENGRGNFPPRFSGLQFPNYSSELNVNALELDDSALYLCASSLAGTSGMGTDTQYFGPGTRLTVL.

This chain links TRBV10-3 with TRBJ1-6; tentative D call: TRBD1 (6 bases). This CDR3 region has 13 residues. The ends were cut back, 4 bases at V and 5 bases at J, with 6 bases in the middle. The V gene's germline CDR1 is ENHRY and CDR2 SYGVKD. The CDR3 bases are TGTGCCATCAGTGGGACAGATAATTCACCCCTCCACTTT. Protein: CAISGTDNSPLHF.

The chain couples TRBV6-1 to TRBJ2-7; D might be TRBD2 (5 bases). The CDR3 has 15 amino acids. Germline values: CDR1 MNHNS, CDR2 SASEGT. Trimming cost V 6 bases and J 0 bases, with 15 bases left between them. The chain's CDR3 is CASSGKWTYSYEQYF. The CDR3 bases are TGTGCCAGCAGCGGGAAATGGACGTACTCCTACGAGCAGTACTTC.

This clonotype was counted ten times or more. The V call is TRBV25-1, the J call TRBJ1-1; D gene unclear. V shed 10 bases and J shed 3 bases, with 15 bases lying between them. The CDR3 is 13 amino acids. Germline V gene sequence: CDR1 MGHDK, CDR2 SYGVNS. This chain's CDR3 is CATRRPGDTEAFF. In nucleotides, the CDR3 is TGTGCCACCCGCCGACCGGGAGACACTGAAGCTTTCTTT.

The gene calls are TRBV18 and TRBJ1-1; 10 nucleotides match TRBD1. J gave up 3 bases and V 3 bases, and 4 bases lay outside the gene matches. In germline, CDR1 is KGHSH, CDR2 LQKENI. The CDR3 runs 15 residues. Written as DNA, the CDR3 is TGTGCCAGCTCACCCTGGACAGGGGGGGACACTGAAGCTTTCTTT. This gives the protein CASSPWTGGDTEAFF.

This clonotype has a count of ten or more. The rearrangement links TRBV27 to TRBJ2-3; a possible D gene is TRBD1 (5 bases). Germline values: CDR1 MNHEY, CDR2 SMNVEV (reference sequence). Trimming took off 3 bases at V and 3 bases at J, with 10 bases between the two ends. The length of the CDR3 is 14 residues. In nucleotides, the CDR3 is TGTGCCAGCAGTTTTGTGGGGCGAACAGATACGCAGTATTTT. It is translated as CASSFVGRTDTQYF.

This clonotype was picked up many times. The gene calls are TRBV19 and TRBJ1-6; D perhaps matches TRBD1 (6 bases). The CDR3 has 17 amino acids. Trimming removed 3 bases from V and 4 bases from J, with 16 bases in between. Germline V gene sequence: CDR1 LNHDA, CDR2 SQIVND (reference sequence). CDR3 DNA sequence: TGTGCCAGTAGTATCGTCCTGGACAGCTCTTATAATTCACCCCTCCACTTT. Translation: CASSIVLDSSYNSPLHF.

This clonotype was seen a single time. V and J are TRBV11-2 and TRBJ2-1; D unclear. V was cut by 1 base and J by 0 bases, with 10 bases left in between. CDR1 and CDR2 from the germline V gene are SGHAT and FQNNGV. The CDR3 contains 16 residues. The CDR3 bases are TGTGCCAGCAGCTTAGTACGTTCGAGCTCCTACAATGAGCAGTTCTTC. It is translated as CASSLVRSSSYNEQFF.

The chain employs TRBV20-1 and TRBJ1-5; 7 bases are shared with TRBD1. The CDR3 runs 13 residues. Germline CDR1 DFQATT, CDR2 SNEGSKA (reference sequence). V shed 6 bases and J 2 bases; nucleotides not matched to a gene: 4. The CDR3: CSADGQGNQPQHF. Written as DNA, the CDR3 is TGCAGTGCGGATGGACAGGGCAATCAGCCCCAGCATTTT.

In this sample, this clonotype turned up many times. This chain connects TRBV24-1 to TRBJ2-2; D gene uncertain. The CDR3 length is 14 residues. CDR1 and CDR2 (germline): KGHDR, SFDVKD. V lost 0 bases to trimming and J lost 7 bases, with 8 bases between them. The CDR3 nucleotides read TGTGCCACCAGTGATTTGCTCAGTAACGGGGAGCTGTTTTTT. Its protein is CATSDLLSNGELFF.

The chain couples TRBV5-4 to TRBJ2-4; a weak D match, TRBD1 (6 bases). The ends were cut back, 0 bases at V and 0 bases at J, with 13 bases in the middle. Germline V gene data show CDR1 as SGHNT and CDR2 as YYREEE (reference sequence). The CDR3 consists of 17 residues. The CDR3 sequence: CASSLAGQRLAKNIQYF. CDR3 nucleotides: TGTGCCAGCAGCTTGGCCGGACAGAGACTAGCCAAAAACATTCAGTACTTC.

This clonotype has just a few counts. The V gene is TRBV7-8, the J gene TRBJ2-7, with a tentative D call TRBD1 (6 bases). V lost 5 bases to trimming and J lost 6 bases, with 17 bases between them. Looked up from germline, CDR1 is SGHVS and CDR2 is FQNEAQ. The CDR3 contains 14 residues. The CDR3 nucleotides are TGTGCCAGCAGCATGGGGGAAGGGGGTCGCGAGCAGTACTTC. Its protein is CASSMGEGGREQYF.

At least ten counts were recorded for this clonotype. The chain uses TRBV7-3 and TRBJ2-1; 7 bases agree with TRBD1. CDR1 is SGHTA and CDR2 is FQGTGA in the germline V gene. The V segment lost 2 bases and the J segment 9 bases; nucleotides outside the gene matches: 4. The CDR3 has 13 residues. In nucleotides, the CDR3 is TGTGCCAGCAGCTTAGAGGGGGCAGGTGAGCAGTTCTTC. Encoded protein: CASSLEGAGEQFF.